These 18 T cell receptor beta chains share one sample of origin, sequenced in a study of T cells in narcolepsy. Sequencing was performed with immunoSEQ multiplex PCR; in TCRdb, only in-frame clones are kept and a portion is missing. The sample holds about 2,400 clones; under 30% are singletons and the top ten take about 20%. Their recognized antigens are unknown. The specimen sequenced was cultured CD4+ T cells from cerebrospinal fluid. All receptors derive from a human donor with narcolepsy.

The rearrangement links TRBV7-3 to TRBJ1-2; TRBD1 matches 10 bases. The CDR3 runs to 15 residues. Germline values: CDR1 SGHTA, CDR2 FQGTGA. With V trimmed by 5 bases and J by 5 bases, 8 bases remained unmatched. The CDR3 region is CASSTDRGPAYGYTF. In DNA, the CDR3 is TGTGCCAGCAGCACAGACAGGGGGCCGGCATATGGCTACACCTTC. Complete variable domain (other parts from reference TRBV7-3 and TRBJ1-2): GAGVSQTPSNKVTEKGKYVELRCDPISGHTALYWYRQSLGQGPEFLIYFQGTGAADDSGLPNDRFFAVRPEGSVSTLKIQRTERGDSAVYLCASSTDRGPAYGYTFGSGTRLTVV.

This rearrangement joins TRBV11-2 to TRBJ2-7; no clear D gene. The CDR3 length is 14 residues. Germline values: CDR1 SGHAT, CDR2 FQNNGV. Trimming took 6 bases from V and 0 from J, leaving 12 bases between them. The CDR3 spells CASSLRVSSYEQYF. The CDR3 coding sequence is TGTGCCAGCAGTTTACGGGTTAGCTCCTACGAGCAGTACTTC.

Note on this clone: This sequence is one base from a far larger clone and is likely a read error. This rearrangement joins TRBV6-1 to TRBJ1-2; D gene ambiguous. There are 12 residues in the CDR3. The V end was cut by 1 base, the J end by 4 bases, with 4 bases between. Germline CDR1 reads MNHNS; CDR2 reads SASEGT. The CDR3 DNA reads as TGTGCCAGCAGTGAAGTGCGCTATGGCTACACCTTC. It yields the protein CASSEVRYGYTF.

Worth noting for this clone: Given a far larger clone just one base away, this is likely a sequencing read error. The CDR3 spells CASSGCDTEAFF. The CDR3 DNA reads as TGTGCCAGCTCAGGGTGTGATACTGAAGCTTTCTTT. The chain couples TRBV18 to TRBJ1-1; D gene unclear. CDR3 length equals 12 residues. Deletions cut 5 bases from V and 5 bases from J, with 9 bases between. CDR1 KGHSH and CDR2 LQKENI come from the germline V gene.

In this sample, this clone turned up a few times. This chain connects TRBV2 to TRBJ2-1; 9 bases are a match to TRBD1. CDR3 length: 14 residues. Trimming removed 10 bases from V and 8 bases from J; junction bases left unmatched: 12. In germline, CDR1 is SNHLY, CDR2 FYNNEI. CDR3 bases: TGTGCCATTCGGGACAGGGTTGTTTGGGATGAGCAGTTCTTC. It is translated as CAIRDRVVWDEQFF.

This clone was picked up a small number of times. The V and J genes are TRBV7-2 and TRBJ1-4; D is perhaps TRBD1 (6 bases). V lost 2 bases and J lost 0, with 10 bases in between. In germline, CDR1 is SGHTA, CDR2 FQGNSA. The length of the CDR3 is 16 residues. The DNA for the CDR3 is TGTGCCAGCAGCTTACGCGGGGGCTCAACTAATGAAAAACTGTTTTTT. Protein: CASSLRGGSTNEKLFF.

This clone was counted a few times. The CDR3 sequence: CASSREAGGRNEQFF. The CDR3 DNA reads as TGTGCCAGTAGCCGAGAGGCGGGAGGGCGGAATGAGCAGTTCTTC. The chain employs TRBV19 and TRBJ2-1, with 9 positions matching TRBD2. Per the germline V gene, CDR1 is LNHDA and CDR2 is SQIVND (reference sequence). The CDR3 runs to 15 residues. V lost 6 bases to trimming and J lost 7 bases; unmatched junction nucleotides: 10.

This clone has only a few counts. CDR3 amino acids: CASSAHVGGSYEQYF. The CDR3 nucleotides are TGTGCCAGCAGCGCCCACGTTGGGGGCTCCTACGAGCAGTACTTC. The chain has TRBV7-1 and TRBJ2-7; D is possibly TRBD1 or TRBD2 (5 bases each). TRBV7-1 is noted as an ORF with a role that remains uncertain. This CDR3 has 15 amino acids. V lost 5 bases to trimming and J lost 0 bases, with 14 bases between them.

By share, this clone counts as medium-sized. The V call is TRBV6-5, the J call TRBJ2-5; D gene unclear. CDR1 and CDR2 from the germline V gene are MNHEY and SVGAGI. This CDR3 is built from 15 residues. V was cut by 8 bases and J by 0 bases, with 16 bases left in between. CDR3 nucleotides: TGTGCCAGCTCCGGGCAGCCTCCGTACCAAGAGACCCAGTACTTC. Its protein is CASSGQPPYQETQYF.

About this clone itself: A junction end diverges from the germline sequence, so it may reflect a read error. This chain links TRBV5-5 with TRBJ1-4; D gene unclear. There are 14 residues in the CDR3. Germline V gene data show CDR1 as SGHKS and CDR2 as YYEKEE (reference sequence). CDR3 sequence: CASSQNSVGEKLFF. In nucleotides, the CDR3 is TGCGCCAGCAGCCAAAATTCGGTGGGTGAAAAACTGTTTTTT.

As regards this clone: Only one base separates this from a far larger clonotype, so it likely reflects a read error. The V gene is TRBV7-3, the J gene TRBJ1-2, with D possibly TRBD1 on 6 matching bases. CDR1 is SGHTA and CDR2 is FQGTGA in the germline V gene. This CDR3 is 13 amino acids long. The CDR3: CASSPTGNYCYTF. In DNA, the CDR3 is TGTGCCAGCAGCCCTACAGGGAACTATTGCTACACCTTC.

This clone was recorded a few times. This rearrangement joins TRBV11-3 to TRBJ2-3, with TRBD2 matching 15 bases. After removal of 5 bases from V and 11 bases from J, the junction contained 8 bases not matched to a gene. Germline V gene sequence: CDR1 SGHNT, CDR2 YENEEA. The CDR3 spans 15 residues. The CDR3 DNA is TGTGCCAGCAGCCAAGGGACTAGCGGGGGGATTAAGCAGTATTTT. Its protein product is CASSQGTSGGIKQYF.

V usage is TRBV7-4 and J usage is TRBJ2-6; D is ambiguous. The germline V and J ends were trimmed by 4 bases and 5 bases, with 21 bases remaining between them. This CDR3 has 18 residues. Germline CDR1 is SGHVT and CDR2 is SQSDAQ. The CDR3 sequence: CASSSVSSSQSRANVLTF. The CDR3 DNA is TGTGCCAGCAGCTCGGTCAGCAGCTCACAAAGTCGGGCCAACGTCCTGACTTTC.

The rearrangement uses TRBV6-5 and TRBJ2-7; D gene ambiguous. V lost 4 bases and J lost 0, with 10 bases in between. In germline, CDR1 is MNHEY, CDR2 SVGAGI. The CDR3 covers 14 residues. The CDR3: CASSLRVSSYEQYF. The CDR3 DNA sequence: TGTGCCAGCAGTTTACGGGTTAGCTCCTACGAGCAGTACTTC.

A remark on this clone: This could be a read error, since a much larger clone is one nucleotide away. The rearrangement joins TRBV5-5 to TRBJ1-1; D remains ambiguous. The CDR3 has 13 amino acids. Germline V lookup: CDR1 SGHKS, CDR2 YYEKEE (reference sequence). The V and J ends lost 1 base and 4 bases respectively, with 8 bases between them. The chain's CDR3 is CASSLLTGTEAFF. CDR3 coding DNA: TGTGCCAGCAGCTTGCTGACTGGCACTGAAGCTTTCTTT.

This rearrangement joins TRBV5-4 to TRBJ1-4; possible D gene TRBD1, 5 bases. Germline CDR1 SGHNT, CDR2 YYREEE (reference sequence). V gave up 1 base and J gave up 8 bases, with 9 bases separating them. This CDR3 is built from 13 residues. The CDR3, as DNA: TGTGCCAGCAGCTTGACAGGCTGGGAAAAACTGTTTTTT. Residues: CASSLTGWEKLFF.

For this clone: Since a far larger clone is one base different, this is likely a read error. This specimen includes other DNA sequences encoding the same CDR3. The V and J genes are TRBV9 and TRBJ1-2; D may be TRBD1 (5 bases). V shed 2 bases and J shed 5 bases, with 16 bases lying between them. In germline, CDR1 is SGDLS, CDR2 YYNGEE. The CDR3 totals 15 residues. The CDR3 here is CASSVGGAGGYGYTF. The DNA of the CDR3 is TGTGCCAGCAGCGTGGGGGGAGCCGGGGGATATGGCTACACCTTC.

As concerns this clone: The junction does not match germline at one end; this may be a read error. The chain employs TRBV30 and TRBJ1-1; TRBD1 is a possible D gene (6 bases). The CDR3 consists of 14 residues. CDR1 and CDR2 from the germline V gene are GTSNPN and SVGIG (reference sequence). This chain's CDR3 is CAWSLGTLNTESFF. In DNA, the CDR3 is TGTGCCTGGTCCCTCGGGACATTGAACACTGAATCTTTCTTT.